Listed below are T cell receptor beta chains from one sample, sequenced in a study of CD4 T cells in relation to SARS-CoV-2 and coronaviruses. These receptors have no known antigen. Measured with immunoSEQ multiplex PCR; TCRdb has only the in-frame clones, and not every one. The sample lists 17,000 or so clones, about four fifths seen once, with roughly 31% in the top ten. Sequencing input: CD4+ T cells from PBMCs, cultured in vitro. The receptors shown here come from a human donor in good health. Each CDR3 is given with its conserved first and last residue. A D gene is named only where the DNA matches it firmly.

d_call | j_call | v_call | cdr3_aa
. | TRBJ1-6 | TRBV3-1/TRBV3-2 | CASSHLQGNSPLHF
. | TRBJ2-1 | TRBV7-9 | CASSLALGDNEQFF
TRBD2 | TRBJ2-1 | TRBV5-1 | CASSWIAGHNNEQFF
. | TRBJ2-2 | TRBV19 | CASSMGGYTGELFF
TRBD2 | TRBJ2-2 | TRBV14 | CASSPQTGLAGVGTGELFF
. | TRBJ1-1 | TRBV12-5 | CASGLDTEAFF
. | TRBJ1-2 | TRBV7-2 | CASTPGQAFNYGYTF
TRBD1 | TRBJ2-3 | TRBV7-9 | CASSGAGGADTQYF
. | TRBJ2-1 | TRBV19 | CASNGLGGWGEQFF
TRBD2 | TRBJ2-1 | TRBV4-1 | CASSQMTSSSYNEQFF
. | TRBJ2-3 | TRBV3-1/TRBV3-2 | CASSGGIITDTQYF
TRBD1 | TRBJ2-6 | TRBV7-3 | CASSPEGAHGANVLTF
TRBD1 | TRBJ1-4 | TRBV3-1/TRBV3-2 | CASSRGQGLDEKLFF